This TCR beta chain was documented in a study of tumor-infiltrating lymphocytes in primary liver carcinoma. Study-wide findings and caveats: Only about 8-25% of top clones were detected in all five tumor regions.

A constant-region primer primed TCR beta cDNA synthesis from about 0.45 ug of total RNA. Investigators got TCR beta libraries out of three nested multiplex PCR rounds, done with slightly modified ARM-PCR. The first two PCR rounds used TRBV1-TRBV30 primers with a Cbeta primer, roughly 10 cycles each. In TCRdb, the multiplex PCR reads were re-called with MiXCR into one record per CDR3 protein. The profile shows about 20,000 distinct CDR3 sequences, roughly 80% of them singletons. The study co-extracted DNA and RNA from 20-30 mg of unsorted bulk tissue. Donors were untreated and chronically infected with HBV. V gave up 8 bases and J gave up 10 bases, with 26 bases separating them. There are 15 residues in the CDR3. CDR1 and CDR2 (germline): LGHNA, YSLEER. A word on this clonotype: As yet, its antigen is unknown.

Material: liver tumor tissue from sampling region 4. The subset was: tumor region T4, right-lateral pole. The source of this sequence is a woman under 40 with primary liver carcinoma and hepatitis B virus infection. The V gene is TRBV4-3, the J gene TRBJ1-2; TRBD1 is a possible D gene (5 bases). The CDR3 here is CASCQDWGRVKDYTF. CDR3 DNA sequence: TGCGCCAGCTGTCAAGATTGGGGCAGGGTGAAAGACTACACCTTC.